These 14 T cell receptor beta chains came from one sample sequenced in a study of blood T cells in healthy people across ages. The use of a sample-barcoded 5' primer and a J-beta primer mix characterized a second PCR of about 7 to 12 cycles. TCRdb reanalysed the 5' RACE reads using MiXCR and keeps one entry per CDR3 protein. The table lists 1,500,000 or so distinct CDR3 sequences, approximately 60% of them singletons, with 6.5% to 8.5% in the top ten. The specimen was blood. Receptor source: a young man in good health.

The sample holds many counts of this clonotype. The genes are TRBV11-2 and TRBJ2-1, with D tentatively TRBD2 (5 bases). Germline loops: CDR1 SGHAT, CDR2 FQNNGV. The germline V and J ends were trimmed by 5 bases and 6 bases, with 11 bases remaining between them. The CDR3 has 13 amino acids. CDR3 in DNA: TGTGCCAGCAGCCGGGGTAGCGTCAATGAGCAGTTCTTC. It specifies CASSRGSVNEQFF.

The chain uses TRBV6-5 and TRBJ1-6; the D is unclear. The germline gives CDR1 MNHEY, CDR2 SVGAGI. Trimming took 5 bases from V and 6 from J, leaving 11 bases between them. CDR3 length: 14 amino acids. This chain's CDR3 is CASSQTMINSPLHF. CDR3 coding DNA: TGTGCCAGCAGTCAGACTATGATTAATTCACCCCTCCACTTT.

This sequence joins TRBV6-7 and TRBJ2-2, with a tentative D call TRBD1 (5 bases). TRBV6-7 is identified as an open reading frame with a role that is uncertain. This CDR3 spans 15 amino acids. V gave up 1 base and J gave up 3 bases, with 9 bases separating them. The CDR3 DNA follows: TGTGCCAGCAGTTACTGGGGCACCTACACCGGGGAGCTGTTTTTT. Its translation: CASSYWGTYTGELFF.

This clonotype was seen a few times. The rearrangement joins TRBV20-1 to TRBJ1-1, with TRBD1 identical over 7 bases. Germline CDR1 is DFQATT and CDR2 is SNEGSKA (reference sequence). The CDR3 has 14 residues. V dropped 5 bases and J dropped 2; count of bases not matched to a gene: 8. The CDR3 is CSAPKTGVNTEAFF. The DNA for the CDR3 is TGCAGTGCTCCTAAAACAGGGGTAAACACTGAAGCTTTCTTT.

This clonotype was counted only a few times. This chain joins TRBV12-3 or TRBV12-4 and TRBJ2-7; TRBD2 agrees at 7 bases. After removal of 6 bases from V and 5 bases from J, the junction contained 7 bases not matched to a gene. This CDR3 spans 13 amino acids. The CDR3, as DNA: TGTGCCAGCAGCCCTACTAGCGCCCACGAGCAGTACTTC. It is translated as CASSPTSAHEQYF.

This rearrangement joins TRBV28 to TRBJ1-5, with D perhaps TRBD1 (6 bases). Germline loops: CDR1 MDHEN, CDR2 SYDVKM. The CDR3 covers 15 residues. Trimming took 6 bases from V and 3 from J, leaving 15 bases between them. The CDR3 region has the DNA TGTGCCAGCAGGAGTCCTGGACAGATCAATCAGCCCCAGCATTTT. Amino acid sequence: CASRSPGQINQPQHF.

This clonotype was seen more than once but under ten times. The chain recombines TRBV28 with TRBJ1-2; D gene ambiguous. CDR3 length equals 12 residues. Trimming pared 7 bases from V and 3 bases from J, leaving 9 bases between. CDR1 and CDR2 from the germline V gene are MDHEN and SYDVKM. CDR3 residues: CASIGEYYGYTF. CDR3 in DNA: TGTGCCAGCATCGGAGAGTACTATGGCTACACCTTC.

The chain combines TRBV16 with TRBJ1-4, with D unresolved. The germline gives CDR1 KGHSY, CDR2 FQNENV. This CDR3 has 15 residues. V was trimmed by 4 bases and J by 6 bases, leaving 15 bases between them. The CDR3 nucleotides are TGTGCCAGCAGCCGGCCTCATGGGGTGGATGAAAAACTGTTTTTT. This gives the protein CASSRPHGVDEKLFF. The full variable domain, rest sourced from reference TRBV16 and TRBJ1-4, is GEEVAQTPKHLVRGEGQKAKLYCAPIKGHSYVFWYQQVLKNEFKFLISFQNENVFDETGMPKERFSAKCLPNSPCSLEIQATKLEDSAVYFCASSRPHGVDEKLFFGSGTQLSVL.

This chain links TRBV4-3 with TRBJ2-3; D not certain. The CDR3 is made up of 19 amino acids. Germline V gene data show CDR1 as LGHNA and CDR2 as YSLEER. V dropped 0 bases and J dropped 2 bases, with 21 bases sitting between them. The CDR3 is CASSQEESPVRMDTDTQYF. In DNA, the CDR3 is TGCGCCAGCAGCCAAGAAGAAAGTCCGGTCAGGATGGACACAGATACGCAGTATTTT.

The chain couples TRBV25-1 to TRBJ2-3; possibly TRBD1 for D (5 bases). Looked up from germline, CDR1 is MGHDK and CDR2 is SYGVNS. The CDR3 spans 14 residues. The V gene lost 3 bases and the J gene lost 1 base, with 8 bases spanning the gap. The CDR3 region has the DNA TGTGCCAGCAGTGATGGGGCGGGCACAGATACGCAGTATTTT. Protein: CASSDGAGTDTQYF.

This clonotype was detected only a few times. The rearrangement uses TRBV29-1 and TRBJ2-5; D remains unclear. Per germline, CDR1 SQVTM and CDR2 ANQGSEA. The CDR3 is 10 residues long. CDR3 sequence (DNA): TGCAACGCTATCCAAGAGACCCAGTACTTC. It encodes CNAIQETQYF. The entire variable domain, with the rest obtained from reference TRBV29-1 and TRBJ2-5, is as follows: SAVISQKPSRDICQRGTSLTIQCQVDSQVTMMFWYRQQPGQSLTLIATANQGSEATYESGFVIDKFPISRPNLTFSTLTVSNMSPEDSSIYLCNAIQETQYFGPGTRLLVL.

The chain couples TRBV9 to TRBJ2-1, with TRBD1 matching 8 bases. CDR3 length equals 14 residues. Germline V lookup: CDR1 SGDLS, CDR2 YYNGEE. The V and J ends lost 5 bases and 7 bases, in that order; junction bases with no gene match: 8. The CDR3 bases are TGTGCCAGCAGTGGGCAGGGGGCGCGGAATGAGCAGTTCTTC. Protein product: CASSGQGARNEQFF. The full variable domain, in which reference TRBV9 and TRBJ2-1 provide the parts outside the CDR3, is DSGVTQTPKHLITATGQRVTLRCSPRSGDLSVYWYQQSLDQGLQFLIQYYNGEERAKGNILERFSAQQFPDLHSELNLSSLELGDSALYFCASSGQGARNEQFFGPGTRLTVL.

The rearrangement links TRBV20-1 to TRBJ2-1; TRBD2 matches at 7 bases. The CDR3 consists of 14 residues. The V segment lost 0 bases and the J segment 8 bases; nucleotides outside the gene matches: 7. Germline CDR1 and CDR2: DFQATT and SNEGSKA (reference sequence). For the CDR3, the DNA is TGCAGTGCTAGAGATGGGCGGGGGTTCCATGAGCAGTTCTTC. This encodes CSARDGRGFHEQFF.

This clonotype was picked up a small number of times. The chain recombines TRBV7-2 with TRBJ2-7; 8 nucleotides match TRBD2. The CDR3 has 16 amino acids. Looked up from germline, CDR1 is SGHTA and CDR2 is FQGNSA. Trimming at V came to 8 bases and at J to 5 bases, leaving 17 bases not matched to a gene. CDR3 bases: TGTGCCAGCTATACCGGGGGGGCATACCCTAGTAACGAGCAGTACTTC. As protein: CASYTGGAYPSNEQYF.